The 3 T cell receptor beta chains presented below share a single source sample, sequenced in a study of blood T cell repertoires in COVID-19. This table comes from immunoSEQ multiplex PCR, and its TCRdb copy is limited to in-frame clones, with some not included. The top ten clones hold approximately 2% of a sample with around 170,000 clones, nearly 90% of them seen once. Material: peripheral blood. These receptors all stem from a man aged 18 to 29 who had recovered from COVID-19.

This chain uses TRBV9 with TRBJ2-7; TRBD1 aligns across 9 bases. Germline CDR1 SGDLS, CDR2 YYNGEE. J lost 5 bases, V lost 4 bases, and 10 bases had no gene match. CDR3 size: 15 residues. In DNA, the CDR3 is TGTGCCAGCAGCCTTGGACAGGGGAGAGCCCACGAGCAGTACTTC. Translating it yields CASSLGQGRAHEQYF.

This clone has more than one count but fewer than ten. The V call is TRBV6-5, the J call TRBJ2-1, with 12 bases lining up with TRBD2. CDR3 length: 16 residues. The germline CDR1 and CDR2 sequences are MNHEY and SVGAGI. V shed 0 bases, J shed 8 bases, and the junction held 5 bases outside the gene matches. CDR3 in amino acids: CASSYSWLAGGHEQFF. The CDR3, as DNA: TGTGCCAGCAGTTACTCGTGGCTAGCGGGAGGGCATGAGCAGTTCTTC.

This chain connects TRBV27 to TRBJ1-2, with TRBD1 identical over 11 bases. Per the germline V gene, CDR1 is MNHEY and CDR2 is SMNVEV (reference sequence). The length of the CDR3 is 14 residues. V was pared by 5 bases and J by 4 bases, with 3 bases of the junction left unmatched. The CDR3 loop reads CASSRTGGIYGYTF. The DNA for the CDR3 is TGTGCCAGCAGTAGGACAGGGGGCATCTATGGCTACACCTTC.